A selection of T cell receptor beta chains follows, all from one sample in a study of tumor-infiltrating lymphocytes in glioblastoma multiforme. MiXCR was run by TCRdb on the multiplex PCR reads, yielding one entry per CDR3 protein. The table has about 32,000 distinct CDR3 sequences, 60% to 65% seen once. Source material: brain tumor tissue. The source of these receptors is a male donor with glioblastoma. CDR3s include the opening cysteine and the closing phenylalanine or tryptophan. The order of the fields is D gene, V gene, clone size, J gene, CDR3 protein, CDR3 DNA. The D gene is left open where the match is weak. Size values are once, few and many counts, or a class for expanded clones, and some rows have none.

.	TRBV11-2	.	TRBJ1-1	CASSSDGGVEAFF	TGTGCCAGCAGCTCGGATGGAGGGGTTGAAGCTTTCTTT
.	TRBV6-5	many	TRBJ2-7	CASRTQGYEQYF	TGTGCCAGCAGAACACAGGGCTACGAGCAGTACTTC
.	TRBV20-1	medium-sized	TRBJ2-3	CSTQRTDTQYF	TGCAGTACTCAGCGCACAGATACGCAGTATTTT
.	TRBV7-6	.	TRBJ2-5	CASSSLATVETQYF	TGTGCCAGCAGCTCCCTGGCTACGGTGGAGACCCAGTACTTC
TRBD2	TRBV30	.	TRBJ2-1	CAWRHLAGGPGNEQFF	TGTGCCTGGAGACACCTAGCGGGAGGGCCGGGAAATGAGCAGTTCTTC
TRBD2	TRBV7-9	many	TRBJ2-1	CASSLAGGDSEQFF	TGTGCCAGCAGCTTGGCGGGAGGGGACTCTGAGCAGTTCTTC
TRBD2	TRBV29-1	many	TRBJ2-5	CSVGGLAGEETQYF	TGCAGCGTAGGGGGTCTAGCGGGAGAAGAGACCCAGTACTTC
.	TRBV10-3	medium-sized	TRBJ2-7	CAISERVGGYEQYF	TGTGCCATCAGTGAGAGGGTTGGGGGTTACGAGCAGTACTTC
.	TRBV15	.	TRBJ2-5	CATSFRGSGWAYETQYF	TGTGCCACCAGCTTTCGGGGGAGCGGGTGGGCCTATGAGACCCAGTACTTC
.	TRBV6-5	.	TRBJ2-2	CASIYSRQIGELFF	TGTGCCAGCATCTACTCTCGGCAGATCGGGGAGCTGTTTTTT
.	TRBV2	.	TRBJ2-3	CASRSVGSTDMQYF	TGTGCCAGCAGGAGCGTCGGGAGCACAGATATGCAGTATTTT
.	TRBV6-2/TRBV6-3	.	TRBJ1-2	CASSLDGNYGYTF	TGTGCCAGCAGTTTGGACGGAAACTATGGCTACACCTTC
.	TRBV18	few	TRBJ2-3	CASSPPTRGTDTQYF	TGTGCCAGCTCACCACCGACTAGAGGCACAGATACGCAGTATTTT
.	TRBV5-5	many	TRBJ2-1	CASSLVPETEQFF	TGTGCCAGCAGCTTGGTCCCGGAGACTGAGCAGTTCTTC
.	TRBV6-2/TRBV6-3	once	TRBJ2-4	CASSMKGFAKNIQYF	TGTGCCAGCAGCATGAAGGGTTTCGCCAAAAACATTCAGTACTTC
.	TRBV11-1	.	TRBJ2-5	CASSPVTADQETQYF	TGTGCCAGCAGCCCCGTGACAGCCGACCAAGAGACCCAGTACTTC
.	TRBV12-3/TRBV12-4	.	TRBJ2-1	CASSFRVGRNSYNERFF	TGTGCCAGCAGTTTTCGGGTGGGGAGGAACTCCTACAATGAGCGGTTCTTC
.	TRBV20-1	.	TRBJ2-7	CSASGPTTYEQYF	TGCAGTGCTAGTGGGCCGACGACCTACGAGCAGTACTTC
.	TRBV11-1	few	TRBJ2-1	CASNLGVGDEQFF	TGTGCCAGCAACCTTGGGGTAGGGGATGAGCAGTTCTTC
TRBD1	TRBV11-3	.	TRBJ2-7	CASSLDSLWRQGDEQYF	TGTGCCAGCAGCTTAGATTCTCTTTGGCGACAGGGGGACGAGCAGTACTTC
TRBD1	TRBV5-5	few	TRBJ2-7	CTSSLGQMYEQHF	TGTACCAGCAGCTTGGGACAGATGTACGAGCAGCACTTC
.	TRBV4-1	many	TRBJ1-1	CASSQDPGANTEAFF	TGCGCCAGCAGCCAAGACCCAGGAGCGAACACTGAAGCTTTCTTT
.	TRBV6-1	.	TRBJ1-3	CASIKGDTIYF	TGTGCCAGCATCAAGGGAGACACCATATATTTT
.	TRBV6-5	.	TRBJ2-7	CASSHLRGLSYEQYF	TGTGCCAGCAGTCACCTCCGGGGGCTCTCCTACGAGCAGTACTTC
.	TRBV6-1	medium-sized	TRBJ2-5	CASSALRASQETQYF	TGTGCCAGCAGTGCCCTAAGGGCGAGCCAAGAGACCCAGTACTTC
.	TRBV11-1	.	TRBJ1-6	CASSLGAEPPLLF	TGTGCCAGCAGCCTTGGAGCGGAGCCACCCCTCCTTTTT
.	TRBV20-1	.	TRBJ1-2	CSVMGSGYGYTF	TGCAGTGTTATGGGGTCGGGCTATGGCTACACCTTC
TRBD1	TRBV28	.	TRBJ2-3	CASSPGTGAWDTQYF	TGTGCCAGCAGCCCAGGGACAGGGGCGTGGGATACGCAGTATTTT
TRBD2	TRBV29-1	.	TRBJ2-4	CSWVQAGINIQYF	TGCAGCTGGGTTCAAGCGGGAATAAACATTCAATACTTC
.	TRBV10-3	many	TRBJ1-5	CAISESMPQPQHF	TGTGCCATCAGTGAGTCGATGCCTCAGCCCCAGCATTTT
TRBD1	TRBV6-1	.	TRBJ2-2	CASRAGTAHTGELLF	TGTGCTAGCCGTGCCGGGACAGCACACACCGGGGAGCTGCTTTTT
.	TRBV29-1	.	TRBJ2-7	CSCSRGISYEQYF	TGCAGCTGCAGCAGAGGAATTTCCTACGAGCAGTATTTC
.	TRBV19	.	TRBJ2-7	CASSDPSGAGSYEQYF	TGTGCCAGTAGTGATCCGTCGGGGGCGGGGAGCTACGAGCAGTACTTC
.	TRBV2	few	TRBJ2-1	CASRSEGYEQFF	TGTGCCAGCCGATCGGAAGGTTATGAGCAGTTCTTC
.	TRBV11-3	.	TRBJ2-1	CTSSSRGESEQLF	TGTACCAGCAGCTCGAGGGGGGAGAGTGAGCAGCTCTTC
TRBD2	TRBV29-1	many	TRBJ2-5	CSVEDWGGGETQYF	TGCAGCGTTGAAGATTGGGGGGGGGGGGAGACCCAGTACTTC
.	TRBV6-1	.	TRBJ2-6	CTSSEEGYGASVLTF	TGTACCAGCAGTGAGGAGGGTTATGGGGCCAGCGTCCTGACTTTC
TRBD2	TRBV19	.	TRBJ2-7	CACSIVASGRYERYF	TGTGCCTGTAGTATAGTGGCTAGCGGGAGGTACGAGCGGTACTTC
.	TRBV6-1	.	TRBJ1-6	CASSEQTGFNSPLHF	TGTGCCAGCAGTGAACAAACAGGGTTCAATTCACCCCTCCACTTT
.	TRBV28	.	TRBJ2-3	CASRFSWRGTDTQYF	TGTGCCAGCAGATTTAGCTGGAGAGGCACAGATACGCAGTATTTT
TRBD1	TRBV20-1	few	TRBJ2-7	CSAKSGTGGSEQYF	TGCAGTGCAAAATCCGGGACAGGGGGCTCCGAGCAGTACTTC
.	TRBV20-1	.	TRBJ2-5	CSAREGSRGAETRYF	TGCAGTGCTAGAGAAGGTTCCAGGGGGGCGGAGACCCGGTACTTC
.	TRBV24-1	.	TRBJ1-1	CATRGPNTEAIF	TGTGCCACCAGAGGCCCGAACACTGAAGCTATCTTT
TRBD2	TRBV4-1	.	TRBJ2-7	CASNQPSGGRAKYKQYF	TGCGCCAGCAACCAGCCCTCGGGAGGGAGAGCCAAATACAAGCAGTACTTC
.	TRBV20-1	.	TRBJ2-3	CSARELARVVDKQYF	TGCAGTGCTAGAGAGCTAGCGAGAGTGGTGGATAAGCAGTATTTT
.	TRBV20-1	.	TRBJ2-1	CCASVGGSYNEQFF	TGCTGTGCTAGTGTGGGAGGATCCTACAATGAGCAGTTCTTC
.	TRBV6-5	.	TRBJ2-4	CASRYGIAKNIQYF	TGTGCCAGCAGATATGGTATAGCCAAAAACATTCAGTACTTC
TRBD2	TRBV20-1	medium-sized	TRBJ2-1	CSAQTSGRATYNEQFF	TGCAGTGCGCAAACTAGCGGGAGGGCCACGTACAATGAGCAGTTCTTC
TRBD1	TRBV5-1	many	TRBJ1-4	CASSLLTGGGEKLFF	TGCGCCAGCAGCCTACTAACAGGGGGCGGTGAAAAACTGTTTTTT
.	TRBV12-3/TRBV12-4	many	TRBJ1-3	CASSFPPLRNTIYF	TGTGCCAGCAGTTTCCCACCCTTGAGAAACACCATATATTTT
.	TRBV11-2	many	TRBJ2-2	CAGEDNTGELFF	TGTGCAGGGGAGGATAACACCGGGGAGCTGTTTTTT
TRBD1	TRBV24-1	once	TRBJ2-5	CATAPGTGQETRYF	TGTGCCACCGCTCCTGGGACAGGGCAAGAGACCCGGTACTTC
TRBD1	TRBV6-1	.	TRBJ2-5	CTSRGIGTVQETKYF	TGTACCAGCAGGGGGATAGGGACCGTCCAAGAGACTAAGTACTTC
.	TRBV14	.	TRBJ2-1	CASSQYLRYNEQFF	TGTGCCAGCAGCCAATATTTGCGTTACAATGAGCAGTTCTTC
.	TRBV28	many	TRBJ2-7	CASNRVLHYEQYF	TGTGCCAGCAATAGGGTGTTACATTACGAGCAGTACTTC
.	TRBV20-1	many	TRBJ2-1	CSAINQASGREQFF	TGCAGTGCCATCAACCAGGCCTCAGGTCGTGAGCAGTTCTTC
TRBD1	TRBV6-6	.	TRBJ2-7	CASSSGTASYEQYF	TGTGCCAGCAGCTCCGGGACAGCTTCCTACGAGCAGTACTTC
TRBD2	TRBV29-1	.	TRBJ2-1	CSASGVAGFNPYNEQFF	TGCAGCGCGTCGGGGGTAGCGGGATTTAACCCCTATAATGAGCAGTTCTTC
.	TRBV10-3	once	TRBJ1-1	CATNSGLLNTEAFF	TGTGCTACTAACTCCGGACTGTTGAACACTGAAGCTTTCTTT
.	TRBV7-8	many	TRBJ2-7	CASSFTEQQYF	TGTGCCAGCAGCTTTACTGAACAGCAGTACTTC